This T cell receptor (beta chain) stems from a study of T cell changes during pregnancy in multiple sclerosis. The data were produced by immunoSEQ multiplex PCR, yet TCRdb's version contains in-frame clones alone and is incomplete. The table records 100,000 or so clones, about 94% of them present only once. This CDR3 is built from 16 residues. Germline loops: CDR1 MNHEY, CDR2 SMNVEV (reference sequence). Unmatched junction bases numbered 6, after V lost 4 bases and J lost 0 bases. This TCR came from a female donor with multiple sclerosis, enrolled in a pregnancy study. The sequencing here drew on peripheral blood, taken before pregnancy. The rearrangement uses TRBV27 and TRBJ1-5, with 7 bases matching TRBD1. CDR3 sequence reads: CASSSRTGYSNQPQHF. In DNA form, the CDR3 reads TGTGCCAGCAGTTCGCGGACAGGCTATAGCAATCAGCCCCAGCATTTT.